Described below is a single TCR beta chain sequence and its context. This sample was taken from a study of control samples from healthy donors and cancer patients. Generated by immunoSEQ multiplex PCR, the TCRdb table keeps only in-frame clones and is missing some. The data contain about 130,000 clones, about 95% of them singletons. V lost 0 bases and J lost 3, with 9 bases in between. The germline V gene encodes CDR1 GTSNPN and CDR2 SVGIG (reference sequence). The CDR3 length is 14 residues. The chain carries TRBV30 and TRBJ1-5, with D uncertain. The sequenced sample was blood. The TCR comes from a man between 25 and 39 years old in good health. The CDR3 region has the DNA TGTGCCTGGAGTGTTTCGGTCGTCAATCAGCCCCAGCATTTT. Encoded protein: CAWSVSVVNQPQHF.